One sample yielded the 22 T cell receptor beta chains listed below, sequenced in a study of T cells in Graves' hyperthyroidism and ophthalmopathy. RNA transcripts provided the source from which TCR beta CDR3 regions were amplified. First-round RT-PCR with HTBI primers amplified the TCR CDR3 region. TCRdb independently ran MiXCR on the multiplex PCR reads; one entry per CDR3 protein. The sample has under 800,000 distinct CDR3 sequences; around 15% are singletons. The sample was blood. The source of these receptors is a woman between 18 and 29 years old with Graves' hyperthyroidism.

This clonotype was observed at least ten times. The CDR3 here is CASSRSPAGDSNQPQHF. CDR3 sequence (DNA): TGTGCCAGCAGTCGTTCCCCGGCAGGTGATAGCAATCAGCCCCAGCATTTT. The V call is TRBV12-3 or TRBV12-4, the J call TRBJ1-5; D is unresolved. V lost 5 bases and J 0 bases, leaving 17 bases between the germline ends. This CDR3 has 17 residues.

This clonotype was observed a few times. V usage is TRBV24-1 and J usage is TRBJ1-2, with a possible D match to TRBD1 (6 bases). There are 15 residues in the CDR3. Germline lookup yields CDR1 KGHDR and CDR2 SFDVKD. The ends were cut back, 4 bases at V and 8 bases at J, with 19 bases in the middle. The CDR3 DNA reads TGTGCCACCAGTGACCAAACAGGGACCCAATACGGCTACACCTTC. This gives the protein CATSDQTGTQYGYTF.

Ten or more counts support this clonotype. The chain is built from TRBV28 and TRBJ2-1; no clear D gene. The germline CDR1 and CDR2 sequences are MDHEN and SYDVKM. This CDR3 has 13 residues. Trimming pared 1 base from V and 6 bases from J, leaving 7 bases between. CDR3 nucleotides: TGTGCCAGCAGTTTATCGAGCCGCAATGAGCAGTTCTTC. Its translation: CASSLSSRNEQFF.

This clonotype came up a few times. The V gene is TRBV7-9, the J gene TRBJ2-6, with TRBD2 identical over 10 bases. The CDR3 has 20 residues. Unmatched junction bases numbered 17, after V lost 6 bases and J lost 3 bases. Germline values: CDR1 SEHNR, CDR2 FQNEAQ (reference sequence). The CDR3 here is CASRARASGSLLGGANVLTF. For the CDR3, the DNA is TGTGCCAGCAGAGCCCGGGCTAGCGGGAGCCTCCTCGGTGGGGCCAACGTCCTGACTTTC.

This clonotype was seen repeatedly, ten times or more. The rearrangement uses TRBV5-1 and TRBJ1-4; TRBD1 matches 8 bases. Per the germline V gene, CDR1 is SGHRS and CDR2 is YFSETQ. This CDR3 is 14 amino acids long. Germline trimming cut 2 bases from V and 5 bases from J; bases unmatched to any gene: 2. The CDR3: CASSFRTGNEKLFF. CDR3 nucleotides: TGCGCCAGCAGCTTCCGGACAGGGAATGAAAAACTGTTTTTT. Full variable domain (rest looked up from reference TRBV5-1 and TRBJ1-4): KAGVTQTPRYLIKTRGQQVTLSCSPISGHRSVSWYQQTPGQGLQFLFEYFSETQRNKGNFPGRFSGRQFSNSRSEMNVSTLELGDSALYLCASSFRTGNEKLFFGSGTQLSVL.

The chain uses TRBV9 and TRBJ2-2; 9 bases agree with TRBD1. The CDR3 loop spans 15 amino acids. The junction had 4 bases not matched to a gene; V was cut back by 3 bases and J by 4 bases. Per germline, CDR1 SGDLS and CDR2 YYNGEE. CDR3 bases: TGTGCCAGCAGCGGGGGACAGGGTGGCACCGGGGAGCTGTTTTTT. As protein: CASSGGQGGTGELFF.

The chain has TRBV5-1 and TRBJ2-2; D is ambiguous. Deletions cut 0 bases from V and 1 base from J, with 10 bases between. CDR1 SGHRS and CDR2 YFSETQ come from the germline V gene. The CDR3 totals 16 residues. CDR3 loop: CASSLALPENTGELFF. The CDR3 DNA follows: TGCGCCAGCAGCTTGGCCTTACCCGAGAACACCGGGGAGCTGTTTTTT. Drawing the rest from reference TRBV5-1 and TRBJ2-2, the complete variable domain is KAGVTQTPRYLIKTRGQQVTLSCSPISGHRSVSWYQQTPGQGLQFLFEYFSETQRNKGNFPGRFSGRQFSNSRSEMNVSTLELGDSALYLCASSLALPENTGELFFGEGSRLTVL.

This clonotype was counted at least ten times. The genes are TRBV7-9 and TRBJ2-7, with a weak D call TRBD1 (6 bases). Germline CDR1 and CDR2: SEHNR and FQNEAQ (reference sequence). There are 11 residues in the CDR3. The V and J ends lost 5 bases and 7 bases respectively, with 9 bases between them. CDR3 DNA sequence: TGTGCCAGCAGCCAAAGGGGGGAGCAGTACTTC. It translates to CASSQRGEQYF.

In DNA form, the CDR3 reads TGTGCCAGCAGAGACCCCGTTAGCGGGAGTGGCCATGAGCAGTTCTTC. Protein: CASRDPVSGSGHEQFF. This chain links TRBV6-1 with TRBJ2-1; 9 bases are shared with TRBD2. V dropped 6 bases and J dropped 8; count of bases not matched to a gene: 14. The CDR3 loop spans 16 amino acids. Germline V CDR1 and CDR2: MNHNS, SASEGT.

This clonotype was counted a few times. The chain uses TRBV7-6 and TRBJ2-7; 8 nucleotides agree with TRBD2. The CDR3 has 13 residues. The V segment lost 4 bases and the J segment 6 bases; nucleotides outside the gene matches: 5. The germline V gene encodes CDR1 SGHVS and CDR2 FNYEAQ. The CDR3 here is CASSSGGGTEQYF. The CDR3 DNA sequence: TGTGCCAGCAGCTCCGGGGGGGGGACCGAGCAGTACTTC.

This clonotype was recorded at least ten times. The CDR3 region has the DNA TGTGCCAGCAGCACCGGGGCCCGAAGCTCCTACAATGAGCAGTTCTTC. This gives the protein CASSTGARSSYNEQFF. This chain links TRBV11-2 with TRBJ2-1; D may match TRBD1 or TRBD2 (5 bases each). The CDR3 has 16 amino acids. Looked up from germline, CDR1 is SGHAT and CDR2 is FQNNGV. The V and J ends lost 5 bases and 0 bases respectively, with 14 bases between them.

The chain couples TRBV20-1 to TRBJ2-1, with TRBD2 matching over 9 bases. The CDR3 sequence is 15 residues long. Germline V CDR1 and CDR2: DFQATT, SNEGSKA (reference sequence). Trimming removed 7 bases from V and 5 bases from J; junction bases left unmatched: 12. CDR3 nucleotide sequence: TGCAGTGGGTGGGATGGACTAGCGATCCACAATGAGCAGTTCTTC. This sequence encodes CSGWDGLAIHNEQFF.

The table lists this clonotype with many counts. V is TRBV20-1 and J is TRBJ1-2, with D unresolved. Looked up from germline, CDR1 is DFQATT and CDR2 is SNEGSKA (reference sequence). The V end was cut by 0 bases, the J end by 8 bases, with 25 bases between. The CDR3 length is 17 residues. CDR3 in DNA: TGCAGTGCTAGAGATCGGCAGGACGGCGGGCTTGGGAGGGGCTACACCTTC. Residues: CSARDRQDGGLGRGYTF.

On this clonotype: Possible read error: a much larger clone is one base away. This sequence joins TRBV6-2 or TRBV6-3 and TRBJ1-3, with a tentative D call TRBD1 (5 bases). Trimming stripped 6 bases from V and 0 bases from J, with 12 bases between. The CDR3 loop spans 15 amino acids. Germline V gene data show CDR1 as MNHEY and CDR2 as SVGEGT. The CDR3 sequence is CASSQDSYSGNTIYF. The CDR3 DNA sequence: TGTGCCAGCAGCCAAGACAGCTACTCTGGAAACACCATATATTTT.

This sequence joins TRBV15 and TRBJ2-7; a weak D match, TRBD2 (7 bases). Germline V CDR1 and CDR2: LNHNV, YYDKDF (reference sequence). The CDR3 contains 15 residues. Trimming stripped 1 base from V and 4 bases from J, with 14 bases between. The CDR3 DNA reads as TGTGCCACCAGCAGAGGGGGGGGCCCTTCATACGAGCAGTACTTC. It codes for CATSRGGGPSYEQYF.

The V call is TRBV19, the J call TRBJ1-6, with D perhaps TRBD1 (5 bases). With 7 bases removed from V and 7 bases from J, the gap between germline ends came to 11 bases. The CDR3 has 13 residues. CDR1 and CDR2 (germline): LNHDA, SQIVND (reference sequence). CDR3 protein: CASNDRRNSPLHF. The CDR3 DNA follows: TGTGCCAGTAATGACAGAAGGAATTCACCCCTCCACTTT. Drawing the rest from reference TRBV19 and TRBJ1-6, the complete variable domain is DGGITQSPKYLFRKEGQNVTLSCEQNLNHDAMYWYRQDPGQGLRLIYYSQIVNDFQKGDIAEGYSVSREKKESFPLTVTSAQKNPTAFYLCASNDRRNSPLHFGNGTRLTVT.

A single count supports this clonotype. The chain has TRBV20-1 and TRBJ2-7; tentatively, D is TRBD2 (6 bases). V was pared by 2 bases and J by 3 bases, with 14 bases between. CDR1 and CDR2 from the germline V gene are DFQATT and SNEGSKA (reference sequence). The CDR3 sequence is 14 residues long. CDR3 DNA: TGCAGTGCTAGAAATACTAGCAATTTCTACGAGCAGTACTTC. Its protein is CSARNTSNFYEQYF.

This chain connects TRBV9 to TRBJ2-1; maybe TRBD2 (6 bases). Germline CDR1 reads SGDLS; CDR2 reads YYNGEE. The CDR3 totals 16 residues. Trimming removed 4 bases at V and 1 base at J, with 15 bases between. CDR3: CASSPQTRQSYNEQFF. The CDR3 DNA is TGTGCCAGCAGCCCTCAGACTAGGCAGTCCTACAATGAGCAGTTCTTC.

This chain joins TRBV28 and TRBJ1-4; TRBD1 is a possible D gene (6 bases). V was cut by 5 bases and J by 7 bases, with 17 bases left in between. The CDR3 has 15 residues. Germline V gene data show CDR1 as MDHEN and CDR2 as SYDVKM. This chain's CDR3 is CASSQGGLRGEKLFF. The CDR3 bases are TGTGCCAGCAGTCAAGGGGGGTTGCGGGGTGAAAAACTGTTTTTT. The entire variable domain, with the rest obtained from reference TRBV28 and TRBJ1-4, is as follows: DVKVTQSSRYLVKRTGEKVFLECVQDMDHENMFWYRQDPGLGLRLIYFSYDVKMKEKGDIPEGYSVSREKKERFSLILESASTNQTSMYLCASSQGGLRGEKLFFGSGTQLSVL.

This sequence joins TRBV19 and TRBJ2-2; 8 bases match TRBD1. The V gene's germline CDR1 is LNHDA and CDR2 SQIVND (reference sequence). CDR3 length: 17 residues. Trimming took 3 bases from V and 3 from J; bases not matched to a gene: 9. As DNA, the CDR3 is TGTGCCAGTAGTATTCTCTCAGGGGGCGCCTACACCGGGGAGCTGTTTTTT. This encodes CASSILSGGAYTGELFF.

There are a few counts of this clonotype. This chain connects TRBV6-5 to TRBJ2-6, with D unclear. Germline V gives CDR1 MNHEY, CDR2 SVGAGI. V lost 2 bases to trimming and J lost 0 bases, with 5 bases between them. The CDR3 totals 15 residues. The CDR3 DNA reads TGTGCCAGCAGTTACCAGATCTCTGGGGCCAACGTCCTGACTTTC. Residues: CASSYQISGANVLTF.

This clonotype appeared many times. This chain links TRBV30 with TRBJ2-1; D call uncertain. This CDR3 has 12 residues. The V gene lost 0 bases and the J gene lost 5 bases, with 5 bases spanning the gap. CDR1 is GTSNPN, CDR2 SVGIG, per germline (reference sequence). CDR3 residues: CAWSVVNNEQFF. The CDR3 coding sequence is TGTGCCTGGAGTGTAGTGAACAATGAGCAGTTCTTC.